A single sample gave rise to the 32 T cell receptor beta chains below, sequenced in a study of T cell repertoires in ileal Crohn's disease. Method: immunoSEQ multiplex PCR; TCRdb's copy keeps in-frame clones and lacks some. The sample includes 6,000 to 8,000 clones, roughly 80% of them seen just once. The sequenced sample was ileal tissue. Receptors were obtained from an adult with Crohn's disease.

The rearrangement links TRBV19 to TRBJ1-1; possibly TRBD1 for D (5 bases). With 3 bases removed from V and 8 bases from J, the gap between germline ends came to 19 bases. From germline, CDR1 is LNHDA and CDR2 SQIVND (reference sequence). This CDR3 comprises 15 residues. The CDR3 DNA follows: TGTGCCAGTAGTATGGGGAGGGGCCTTTTTGGGGAAGCTTTCTTT. This encodes CASSMGRGLFGEAFF.

J is TRBJ1-2 and V is TRBV5-4; unclear D gene. CDR3 length equals 14 residues. V lost 7 bases to trimming and J lost 8 bases, with 21 bases between them. Germline CDR1 is SGHNT and CDR2 is YYREEE (reference sequence). The CDR3 DNA reads as TGTGCCAGCGGAGGGTCGAACCCCACGGGGGGCTACACCTTC. Protein: CASGGSNPTGGYTF.

This clone was counted only a few times. V is TRBV15 and J is TRBJ1-3, with a possible D match to TRBD1 (5 bases). The V and J ends lost 3 bases and 4 bases respectively, with 10 bases between them. CDR3 size: 14 residues. Germline CDR1 and CDR2: LNHNV and YYDKDF (reference sequence). CDR3 protein: CATSRGGDGNTIYF. In DNA form, the CDR3 reads TGTGCCACCAGCAGGGGCGGGGACGGAAACACCATATATTTT. The variable domain in full, completed from reference TRBV15 and TRBJ1-3, reads DAMVIQNPRYQVTQFGKPVTLSCSQTLNHNVMYWYQQKSSQAPKLLFHYYDKDFNNEADTPDNFQSRRPNTSFCFLDIRSPGLGDTAMYLCATSRGGDGNTIYFGEGSWLTVV.

The chain combines TRBV7-9 with TRBJ2-1, with 7 bases that match TRBD2. Per germline, CDR1 SEHNR and CDR2 FQNEAQ (reference sequence). The CDR3 has 12 amino acids. V lost 5 bases, J lost 7 bases, and 2 bases stayed unmatched. In nucleotides, the CDR3 is TGTGCCAGCAGCCCGGGAGGTAATGAGCAGTTCTTC. Translated, it gives CASSPGGNEQFF. The variable domain in full, with the rest retrieved from reference TRBV7-9 and TRBJ2-1, is DTGVSQNPRHKITKRGQNVTFRCDPISEHNRLYWYRQTLGQGPEFLTYFQNEAQLEKSRLLSDRFSAERPKGSFSTLEIQRTEQGDSAMYLCASSPGGNEQFFGPGTRLTVL.

About this clone: The same CDR3 can be traced to other DNA sequences in this sample. The chain joins TRBV9 to TRBJ1-2; 11 positions agree with TRBD1. The germline V gene has CDR1 SGDLS and CDR2 YYNGEE. CDR3 length equals 14 residues. The J segment lost 2 bases and the V segment lost 3 bases, leaving 0 bases of the junction unmatched. For the CDR3, the DNA is TGTGCCAGCAGCGGGACAGGGGGCAACTATGGCTACACCTTC. This codes for CASSGTGGNYGYTF.

V and J are TRBV5-1 and TRBJ2-5, with 10 positions matching TRBD2. Trimming took 4 bases from V and 5 from J; bases not matched to a gene: 8. CDR3 length equals 15 residues. CDR1 SGHRS and CDR2 YFSETQ come from the germline V gene. The CDR3 coding sequence is TGCGCCAGCAGCACTAAGCGGGGGGGCCGGGAGACCCAGTACTTC. Its protein product is CASSTKRGGRETQYF.

This clone was found a few times. This sequence joins TRBV11-3 and TRBJ1-3, with a possible D match to TRBD1 (6 bases). V lost 3 bases to trimming and J lost 2 bases, with 11 bases between them. Germline V CDR1 and CDR2: SGHNT, YENEEA. The CDR3 length is 15 residues. This CDR3 reads CASSFGGLPGNTIYF. The CDR3 DNA follows: TGTGCCAGCAGCTTCGGGGGGCTCCCTGGAAACACCATATATTTT.

The chain is built from TRBV9 and TRBJ2-7; 7 nucleotides line up with TRBD2. CDR1 and CDR2 from the germline V gene are SGDLS and YYNGEE. The junction had 5 bases not matched to a gene; V was cut back by 2 bases and J by 0 bases. The CDR3 runs to 15 residues. CDR3 sequence reads: CASSVQSGASYEQYF. The DNA of the CDR3 is TGTGCCAGCAGCGTCCAGAGCGGGGCCTCCTACGAGCAGTACTTC.

The chain combines TRBV7-6 with TRBJ2-7, with 10 bases matching TRBD2. V was pared by 1 base and J by 3 bases, with 9 bases of the junction left unmatched. The CDR3 sequence is 17 residues long. The germline V gene encodes CDR1 SGHVS and CDR2 FNYEAQ. The CDR3 is CASSLGASGSVGYEQYF. The CDR3 DNA reads TGTGCCAGCAGCTTAGGGGCTAGCGGGAGTGTGGGCTACGAGCAGTACTTC.

V is TRBV18 and J is TRBJ2-1; 13 nucleotides agree with TRBD2. CDR3 length: 15 amino acids. Germline CDR1 reads KGHSH; CDR2 reads LQKENI. V was clipped by 3 bases and J by 13 bases; unmatched bases: 9. CDR3 in amino acids: CASSPGLAGQKHQFF. The DNA of the CDR3 is TGTGCCAGCTCACCGGGACTAGCGGGACAAAAACACCAGTTCTTC.

This clone has a handful of counts. The CDR3 DNA follows: TGTGCCAGCGGTCGACAGGTGACGAACACTGAAGCTTTCTTT. Translated, it gives CASGRQVTNTEAFF. The chain couples TRBV6-1 to TRBJ1-1; tentatively, D is TRBD1 (6 bases). The germline V gene encodes CDR1 MNHNS and CDR2 SASEGT. V dropped 8 bases and J dropped 1 base, with 14 bases sitting between them. The CDR3 loop spans 14 amino acids.

The chain links TRBV28 to TRBJ2-4; 7 nucleotides align to TRBD2. Germline V gene data show CDR1 as MDHEN and CDR2 as SYDVKM. The CDR3 loop spans 12 amino acids. V shed 6 bases, J shed 9 bases, and the junction held 5 bases outside the gene matches. The CDR3 sequence: CASSSGLPIQYF. The DNA of the CDR3 is TGTGCCAGCAGCTCGGGACTACCCATTCAGTACTTC.

V is TRBV29-1 and J is TRBJ2-3, with 9 bases lining up with TRBD2. CDR3 length equals 12 residues. Germline lookup yields CDR1 SQVTM and CDR2 ANQGSEA. The trim removed 6 bases at V and 4 bases at J, leaving 2 bases unmatched. The CDR3 protein is CSVRLAADTQYF. The DNA of the CDR3 is TGCAGCGTCCGACTAGCGGCAGATACGCAGTATTTT.

This clone was seen more than once but under ten times. This chain links TRBV19 with TRBJ2-3; TRBD1 is a possible D gene (6 bases). The CDR3 covers 16 residues. The germline V gene encodes CDR1 LNHDA and CDR2 SQIVND (reference sequence). V was pared by 4 bases and J by 2 bases, with 16 bases between. CDR3 DNA: TGTGCCAGTAGTAAGGGGGTTGGCGGTTCCACAGATACGCAGTATTTT. It specifies CASSKGVGGSTDTQYF.

V is TRBV6-1 and J is TRBJ2-7; 9 bases are a match to TRBD2. The CDR3 is made up of 17 amino acids. V shed 4 bases, J shed 0 bases, and the junction held 10 bases outside the gene matches. From germline, CDR1 is MNHNS and CDR2 SASEGT. The CDR3 loop reads CASSGLAGTFSSYEQYF. CDR3 in DNA: TGTGCCAGCAGTGGTCTAGCGGGGACCTTTAGCTCCTACGAGCAGTACTTC.

This clone was seen a handful of times. This chain connects TRBV6-5 to TRBJ2-7, with TRBD1 matching over 8 bases. CDR1 MNHEY and CDR2 SVGAGI come from the germline V gene. This CDR3 has 16 residues. J lost 5 bases, V lost 4 bases, and 13 bases had no gene match. CDR3 DNA sequence: TGTGCCAGCAGTTCCCCGCGGACAGGGTCGCGGAACGAGCAGTACTTC. Residues: CASSSPRTGSRNEQYF.

This clone appeared once. CDR3 protein: CASSLRTSGQGTDTQYF. The CDR3 nucleotides read TGCGCCAGCAGCTTGAGGACTAGCGGCCAAGGCACAGATACGCAGTATTTT. This chain connects TRBV5-1 to TRBJ2-3, with 10 bases lining up with TRBD2. V lost 1 base and J lost 1; bases outside the gene matches: 6. The CDR3 consists of 17 residues. Germline-derived CDR1 and CDR2 are SGHRS and YFSETQ.

J is TRBJ1-5 and V is TRBV4-1; D perhaps matches TRBD1 (6 bases). CDR1 and CDR2 from the germline V gene are MGHRA and YSYEKL. The CDR3 covers 19 residues. Trimming removed 1 base from V and 2 bases from J, with 21 bases in between. The CDR3 sequence is CASSQVGVGQGIGNQPQHF. The CDR3 region has the DNA TGCGCCAGCAGCCAAGTAGGTGTCGGGCAGGGGATAGGCAATCAGCCCCAGCATTTT.

The CDR3 bases are TGTGCCAGCAGCCAGGGACTCGCGGAAGCCGATTCACTGTTTTTT. Translating gives CASSQGLAEADSLFF. J is TRBJ1-4 and V is TRBV6-5, with D possibly matching TRBD1 (5 bases). V lost 6 bases and J lost 13, with 24 bases in between. The CDR3 loop spans 15 amino acids. Germline V gene sequence: CDR1 MNHEY, CDR2 SVGAGI.

This clone appeared once. DNA for the CDR3: TGTGCCAGCAGTCCGAGACTAGCGGCCGCCTGGGATACGCAGTATTTT. This encodes CASSPRLAAAWDTQYF. The rearrangement links TRBV2 to TRBJ2-3; TRBD2 matches at 9 bases. The germline V gene has CDR1 SNHLY and CDR2 FYNNEI. Germline trimming cut 5 bases from V and 6 bases from J; bases unmatched to any gene: 12. This CDR3 has 16 amino acids.

The chain couples TRBV5-6 to TRBJ1-1; TRBD1 might be the D (5 bases). The CDR3 extends over 16 amino acids. Trimming took 3 bases from V and 5 from J, leaving 20 bases between them. CDR1 is SGHDT and CDR2 is YYEEEE in the germline V gene. CDR3 amino acids: CASSWLTAPSPTEAFF. Here the CDR3 DNA reads TGTGCCAGCAGCTGGCTGACAGCCCCCAGTCCAACTGAAGCTTTCTTT. Supplemented by reference TRBV5-6 and TRBJ1-1, the full variable domain reads DAGVTQSPTHLIKTRGQQVTLRCSPKSGHDTVSWYQQALGQGPQFIFQYYEEEERQRGNFPDRFSGHQFPNYSSELNVNALLLGDSALYLCASSWLTAPSPTEAFFGQGTRLTVV.

CDR3: CASSPQFSGNTIYF. CDR3 DNA: TGTGCCAGCAGTCCACAGTTCTCTGGAAACACCATATATTTT. The J gene is TRBJ1-3, the V gene TRBV6-5; D remains ambiguous. The V and J ends lost 5 bases and 0 bases respectively, with 8 bases between them. CDR3 length: 14 residues. Germline V gene data show CDR1 as MNHEY and CDR2 as SVGAGI.

The chain carries TRBV19 and TRBJ2-5, with D maybe TRBD2 (5 bases). The germline V gene encodes CDR1 LNHDA and CDR2 SQIVND (reference sequence). V lost 5 bases, J lost 4 bases, and 8 bases lay in between. The CDR3 length is 12 residues. The CDR3 DNA reads TGTGCCAGTAGTGTTGGAGGAGAGACCCAGTACTTC. The encoded protein is CASSVGGETQYF.

This rearrangement joins TRBV27 to TRBJ1-6; D uncertain. This CDR3 is 15 amino acids long. V lost 2 bases and J 10 bases, leaving 15 bases between the germline ends. Looked up from germline, CDR1 is MNHEY and CDR2 is SMNVEV (reference sequence). CDR3 DNA: TGTGCCAGCAGTTTAGAAAATACTAAGGTCTCACCCCTCCACTTT. Its protein product is CASSLENTKVSPLHF.

The rearrangement uses TRBV11-3 and TRBJ2-6; D is perhaps TRBD2 (5 bases). The ends were cut back, 5 bases at V and 0 bases at J, with 11 bases in the middle. This CDR3 is 16 amino acids long. Germline CDR1 and CDR2: SGHNT and YENEEA. CDR3 region: CASSRGRDSGANVLTF. CDR3 in DNA: TGTGCCAGCAGCCGCGGACGGGACTCTGGGGCCAACGTCCTGACTTTC. The variable domain in full, with the rest retrieved from reference TRBV11-3 and TRBJ2-6, is EAGVVQSPRYKIIEKKQPVAFWCNPISGHNTLYWYLQNLGQGPELLIRYENEEAVDDSQLPKDRFSAERLKGVDSTLKIQPAELGDSAVYLCASSRGRDSGANVLTFGAGSRLTVL.

By proportion, this clone is large (0.1 to 1%). V and J are TRBV2 and TRBJ1-1; unclear D gene. Germline V gene data show CDR1 as SNHLY and CDR2 as FYNNEI. V gave up 2 bases and J gave up 4 bases, with 11 bases separating them. The CDR3 consists of 14 residues. The CDR3, as DNA: TGTGCCAGCAGTGAATATGTCTCGGGCACTGAAGCTTTCTTT. Its translation is CASSEYVSGTEAFF. The full variable domain, its missing parts supplied by reference TRBV2 and TRBJ1-1, is EPEVTQTPSHQVTQMGQEVILRCVPISNHLYFYWYRQILGQKVEFLVSFYNNEISEKSEIFDDQFSVERPDGSNFTLKIRSTKLEDSAMYFCASSEYVSGTEAFFGQGTRLTVV.

The chain recombines TRBV7-3 with TRBJ2-3, with 13 bases matching TRBD2. Germline CDR1 SGHTA, CDR2 FQGTGA. Trimming took 6 bases from V and 5 from J; bases not matched to a gene: 8. CDR3 length equals 16 residues. The CDR3 is CASSRGLAGAKDTQYF. DNA of the CDR3: TGTGCCAGCAGTCGCGGACTAGCGGGGGCTAAAGATACGCAGTATTTT.

The chain combines TRBV2 with TRBJ1-2; unclear D gene. V lost 0 bases to trimming and J lost 8 bases, with 13 bases between them. Germline loops: CDR1 SNHLY, CDR2 FYNNEI. The CDR3 loop spans 14 amino acids. CDR3 nucleotide sequence: TGTGCCAGCAGTGAAGCGAACAGAGAGAGAGGCTACACCTTC. This gives the protein CASSEANRERGYTF.

This clone was detected only once. The CDR3 DNA reads as TGCGCCAGTAGTAAGGGGAACTACAATGAGCAGTTCTTC. Its translation is CASSKGNYNEQFF. J is TRBJ2-1 and V is TRBV5-1; a weak D match, TRBD1 (5 bases). This CDR3 has 13 amino acids. Per the germline V gene, CDR1 is SGHRS and CDR2 is YFSETQ. V was shortened by 8 bases and J by 3 bases, with 12 bases between the two germline ends.

CDR3: CASSFSGPRVEQYF. The CDR3 region has the DNA TGTGCCAGCAGTTTTAGCGGCCCTAGGGTCGAGCAGTACTTC. This rearrangement joins TRBV28 to TRBJ2-7; D might be TRBD2 (6 bases). With 3 bases removed from V and 6 bases from J, the gap between germline ends came to 15 bases. Looked up from germline, CDR1 is MDHEN and CDR2 is SYDVKM. The CDR3 is 14 residues long.

This chain links TRBV19 with TRBJ1-1; tentatively, D is TRBD1 (5 bases). Germline CDR1 LNHDA, CDR2 SQIVND (reference sequence). CDR3 length equals 14 residues. Trimming left V 10 bases short and J 7 bases short, with 22 bases between. The CDR3 sequence: CATTSGGFSFEAFF. DNA for the CDR3: TGTGCCACCACGTCCGGGGGTTTTTCATTTGAAGCTTTCTTT.

The chain is built from TRBV7-8 and TRBJ1-4; D not certain. Trimming cost V 10 bases and J 7 bases, with 16 bases left between them. This CDR3 comprises 13 residues. In germline, CDR1 is SGHVS, CDR2 FQNEAQ. The CDR3 is CATIPPAGEKLFF. DNA of the CDR3: TGTGCCACCATACCCCCGGCAGGTGAAAAACTGTTTTTT. Complete variable domain (other parts from reference TRBV7-8 and TRBJ1-4): GAGVSQSPRYKVAKRGQDVALRCDPISGHVSLFWYQQALGQGPEFLTYFQNEAQLDKSGLPSDRFFAERPEGSVSTLKIQRTQQEDSAVYLCATIPPAGEKLFFGSGTQLSVL.